The 7 T cell receptor beta chains below all came from one sample that was sequenced in a study of neurological immune-mediated disorders (dated by TCRdb to the late 2010s). Receptor amplification or capture employed 5' RACE. TCRdb names Illumina HiSeq 2500 as the instrument used. The public reads were quality trimmed at Q25 with fastp and then assembled into clones with MiXCR by TCRdb, keeping productive beta chains. Each CDR3 protein gets just one entry, which takes the most common genes and DNA from the rows behind it. For this sample there are more than 25,000 distinct CDR3 sequences; 4% appear just once. The ten largest clones capture around a quarter of the sample. Input material: CD4+ T cells from blood. These receptors were taken from a woman between 40 and 55 years old in good health.

This clonotype was seen many times. The V and J genes are TRBV29-1 and TRBJ2-7; the D gene is possibly TRBD1 (5 bases). The CDR3 runs to 12 residues. Looked up from germline, CDR1 is SQVTM and CDR2 is ANQGSEA. Trimming stripped 6 bases from V and 2 bases from J, with 11 bases between. The DNA for the CDR3 is TGCAGCGTCCTTACAGGACCCTACGAGCAGTACTTC. Translation gives CSVLTGPYEQYF.

Relative to its sample, this clonotype is medium-sized (0.01 to 0.1%). The genes are TRBV20-1 and TRBJ2-5, with 9 nucleotides matching TRBD2. Per germline, CDR1 DFQATT and CDR2 SNEGSKA (reference sequence). The ends lost 3 bases at V and 2 bases at J; junction bases unmatched: 4. The CDR3 is 14 residues long. The CDR3 DNA reads TGCAGTGCTAGGGATACTAGCGGGCAAGAGACCCAGTACTTC. This sequence encodes CSARDTSGQETQYF.

The V gene is TRBV10-3, the J gene TRBJ1-1; D possibly corresponds to TRBD1 (6 bases). CDR3 length: 15 amino acids. CDR1 and CDR2 (germline): ENHRY, SYGVKD. The CDR3 spells CAIGEGRGQGTEAFF. As DNA, the CDR3 is TGTGCAATCGGTGAGGGCAGAGGCCAGGGGACTGAAGCTTTCTTT.

This clonotype was recorded many times. V gene TRBV9 combines with J gene TRBJ2-1, with D perhaps matching TRBD1 or TRBD2 (5 bases each). The CDR3 sequence is 13 residues long. The ends were cut back, 3 bases at V and 1 base at J, with 5 bases in the middle. Germline V lookup: CDR1 SGDLS, CDR2 YYNGEE. As DNA, the CDR3 is TGTGCCAGCAGCGGGGGGTCCTACAATGAGCAGTTCTTC. It specifies CASSGGSYNEQFF.

This clonotype has ten or more counts. The V and J genes are TRBV5-1 and TRBJ2-3; possibly TRBD1 or TRBD2 for D (5 bases each). This CDR3 is 12 amino acids long. Germline values: CDR1 SGHRS, CDR2 YFSETQ. The germline V and J ends were trimmed by 2 bases and 5 bases, with 6 bases remaining between them. CDR3 protein: CASSFGGDTQYF. The DNA for the CDR3 is TGCGCCAGCAGCTTTGGGGGAGATACGCAGTATTTT.

This clonotype has a count of ten or more. In DNA, the CDR3 is TGTGCCAGCAGTTTACAGGGGGCGAATTCACCCCTCCACTTT. It is translated as CASSLQGANSPLHF. V usage is TRBV12-3 or TRBV12-4 and J usage is TRBJ1-6; 8 nucleotides align to TRBD1. CDR3 length: 14 amino acids. With 2 bases clipped from V and 7 bases from J, the junction kept 1 base outside the gene matches.

There are many counts of this clonotype. The chain is built from TRBV20-1 and TRBJ1-2, with D possibly TRBD1 on 6 matching bases. The V gene's germline CDR1 is DFQATT and CDR2 SNEGSKA (reference sequence). The V end was cut by 8 bases, the J end by 2 bases, with 15 bases between. The CDR3 runs 13 residues. CDR3 coding DNA: TGCAGTACAAAGAGCAGGGGAAACTATGGCTACACCTTC. Its protein is CSTKSRGNYGYTF.